This TCR beta chain was observed in a study of blood T cell repertoires in COVID-19. Study background: T cells, B-cell-depleted T cells, or PBMCs supplied cDNA or gDNA.

As processed by the authors: How many nucleated cells were present was estimated from reference gene primer amplification. TCRdb's table, derived via immunoSEQ multiplex PCR, lists solely in-frame clones and lacks some. D and trimming were read from the DNA, whereas the V and J calls and clone size are those reported in that table. The sample carries 250,000 to 300,000 clones, around nine tenths recorded once. The CDR3 is 18 residues long. Germline CDR1 reads LNHDA; CDR2 reads SQIVND (reference sequence). J lost 0 bases, V lost 3 bases, and 9 bases had no gene match. Input material: peripheral blood. The V call is TRBV19, the J call TRBJ2-3, with TRBD2 identical over 10 bases. This sequence originates from a woman between 65 and 79 years old with COVID-19, enrolled during active disease. CDR3 sequence reads: CASSIRASGGSSTDTQYF. The DNA of the CDR3 is TGTGCCAGTAGTATTCGGGCTAGCGGGGGTTCCAGCACAGATACGCAGTATTTT.